The rows below give T cell receptor beta chains drawn from one sample of a study of CD8+ T cells in alopecia areata. The data were produced by immunoSEQ multiplex PCR, yet TCRdb's version contains in-frame clones alone and is incomplete. The profile shows around 250,000 clones, roughly two thirds of them singletons. Sequences were derived from CD4+ T cells sorted from blood, sampled at week 0. Receptors were obtained from a human donor with alopecia areata. Each CDR3 is given with its conserved first and last residue. Each record gives: CDR3 length, J gene, V gene, CDR3 protein.

length: 12
J: TRBJ1-2
V: TRBV6-1
CDR3: CASTGAVYGYTF

length: 15
J: TRBJ2-3
V: TRBV19
CDR3: CASSPGQGVSDTQYF

length: 16
J: TRBJ1-4
V: TRBV7-2
CDR3: CASSQETFTTNEKLFF

length: 13
J: TRBJ1-1
V: TRBV6-5
CDR3: CASSYLPSTEAFF

length: 14
J: TRBJ1-4
V: TRBV7-9
CDR3: CASSLGATNEKLFF

length: 17
J: TRBJ2-5
V: TRBV5-5
CDR3: CASSLLPDSPYQETQYF

length: 14
J: TRBJ2-3
V: TRBV30
CDR3: CASRQGLSTDTQYF

length: 12
J: TRBJ1-1
V: TRBV29-1
CDR3: CSVHNRGMGAFF

length: 12
J: TRBJ1-1
V: TRBV29-1
CDR3: CSVGGTNTEAFF

length: 14
J: TRBJ1-1
V: TRBV6-5
CDR3: CASSYSAGGTEAFF

length: 12
J: TRBJ2-5
V: TRBV29-1
CDR3: CSVILRGETQYF

length: 15
J: TRBJ2-5
V: TRBV27
CDR3: CASSFNPGGQETQYF

length: 13
J: TRBJ1-2
V: TRBV29-1
CDR3: CSVEGDSYYGYTF

length: 15
J: TRBJ2-2
V: TRBV29-1
CDR3: CSVVSAGQPTGELFF

length: 17
J: TRBJ2-6
V: TRBV9
CDR3: CASRRGVGNSGANVLTF

length: 13
J: TRBJ1-1
V: TRBV15
CDR3: CATQGRMETEAFF

length: 14
J: TRBJ1-3
V: TRBV2
CDR3: CASSVKVAGNTIYF

length: 17
J: TRBJ2-7
V: TRBV7-2
CDR3: CASSLPDKGELDYEQYF

length: 15
J: TRBJ1-5
V: TRBV30
CDR3: CAWSTGTASNQPQHF

length: 13
J: TRBJ2-5
V: TRBV9
CDR3: CASTPRGQATQYF

length: 15
J: TRBJ2-3
V: TRBV9
CDR3: CASSAGTLYTDTQYF

length: 12
J: TRBJ2-3
V: TRBV29-1
CDR3: CSVEDLGDTQYF

length: 11
J: TRBJ2-5
V: TRBV9
CDR3: CASSGAETQYF

length: 13
J: TRBJ2-5
V: TRBV5-1
CDR3: CASSPIPAETQYF

length: 16
J: TRBJ2-4
V: TRBV30
CDR3: CAWSALQNLAKNIQYF

length: 12
J: TRBJ1-2
V: TRBV30
CDR3: CAWSARVYGYTF

length: 17
J: TRBJ2-7
V: TRBV5-6
CDR3: CASSFWTSGSSSYEQYF

length: 16
J: TRBJ2-6
V: TRBV6-5
CDR3: CASSYTAQSGANVLTF

length: 13
J: TRBJ1-6
V: TRBV11-2
CDR3: CASSLLRHSPLHF

length: 11
J: TRBJ1-2
V: TRBV29-1
CDR3: CSVGSSYGYTF

length: 15
J: TRBJ2-3
V: TRBV30
CDR3: CAWSSWTGFTDTQYF

length: 13
J: TRBJ1-1
V: TRBV29-1
CDR3: CSGEAKMNTEAFF

length: 12
J: TRBJ2-7
V: TRBV30
CDR3: CAWSVRSYEQYF

length: 12
J: TRBJ2-3
V: TRBV29-1
CDR3: CSADRGQDTQYF

length: 15
J: TRBJ2-5
V: TRBV29-1
CDR3: CSVELAGGLPETQYF

length: 16
J: TRBJ2-3
V: TRBV5-1
CDR3: CASSSGTSGRTDTQYF

length: 14
J: TRBJ1-4
V: TRBV29-1
CDR3: CSVETGVANEKLFF

length: 15
J: TRBJ2-3
V: TRBV30
CDR3: CAWSVGDSSTDTQYF

length: 17
J: TRBJ1-5
V: TRBV27
CDR3: CASSLYGAYGSNQPQHF

length: 16
J: TRBJ2-2
V: TRBV4-1
CDR3: CASSQEGHTSSGELFF

length: 14
J: TRBJ2-7
V: TRBV25-1
CDR3: CASSDGQGSYEQYF

length: 16
J: TRBJ2-6
V: TRBV9
CDR3: CASSSGQGTGANVLTF

length: 12
J: TRBJ2-2
V: TRBV19
CDR3: CASSIRDGELFF

length: 13
J: TRBJ2-4
V: TRBV29-1
CDR3: CSVEREAKNIQYF

length: 13
J: TRBJ2-7
V: TRBV11-2
CDR3: CASSDRESYEQYF

length: 13
J: TRBJ1-6
V: TRBV7-8
CDR3: CASSPDRATPLHF

length: 14
J: TRBJ2-5
V: TRBV5-1
CDR3: CASRPDSDQETQYF

length: 15
J: TRBJ1-4
V: TRBV29-1
CDR3: CSVGKQGASNEKLFF

length: 15
J: TRBJ2-1
V: TRBV9
CDR3: CASSVGVPPHNEQFF

length: 16
J: TRBJ2-1
V: TRBV19
CDR3: CASSLRQGLSYNEQFF

length: 12
J: TRBJ1-1
V: TRBV6-5
CDR3: CASKGSLGEAFF

length: 15
J: TRBJ2-7
V: TRBV2
CDR3: CASSEGWGTGSEQYF

length: 13
J: TRBJ1-1
V: TRBV4-1
CDR3: CASNEQGNTEAFF